The clone carrying this T cell receptor (beta chain) was detected ten times or more. The CDR3 spans 13 residues. V lost 6 bases, J lost 3 bases, and 14 bases lay in between. Per the germline V gene, CDR1 is DFQATT and CDR2 is SNEGSKA (reference sequence). This sample is part of a study of regulatory T cells in long-lasting Graves disease. Time point: newly diagnosed GD, antithyroid drugs for less than 3 months. Extracted PBMC RNA gave rise to the TCR library. Assembly of TCR beta libraries relied on iRepertoire HTBI primers together with Arm-PCR of CDR3 regions. Each CDR3 protein is one row after TCRdb ran MiXCR on the multiplex PCR reads. The sample records about 450,000 distinct CDR3 sequences, around 15% being singletons. Another study also made use of these data, one on T cells in Graves' hyperthyroidism and ophthalmopathy. Per that study: The HTBI primer set drove a first-round RT-PCR of the TCR CDR3. Expanded thyroid clonotypes (above 0.001) were mostly also found in blood.

Sequences were derived from peripheral blood mononuclear cells (PBMCs), sampled at new diagnosis, from a patient treated with antithyroid drugs. The chain uses TRBV20-1 and TRBJ1-1; D unresolved. This receptor was identified in a woman aged 25 to 45 with Graves disease. For the CDR3, the DNA is TGCAGTGCCCGACCCACCGAAGACACTGAAGCTTTCTTT. Its protein is CSARPTEDTEAFF.